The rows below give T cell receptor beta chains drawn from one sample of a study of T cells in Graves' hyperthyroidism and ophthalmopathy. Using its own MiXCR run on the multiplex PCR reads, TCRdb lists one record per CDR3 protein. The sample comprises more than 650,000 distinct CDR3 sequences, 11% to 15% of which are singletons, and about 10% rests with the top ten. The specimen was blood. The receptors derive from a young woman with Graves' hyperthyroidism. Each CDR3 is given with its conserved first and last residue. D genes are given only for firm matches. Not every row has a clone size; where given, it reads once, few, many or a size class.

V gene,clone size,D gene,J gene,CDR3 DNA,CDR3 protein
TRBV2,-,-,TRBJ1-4,TGTGCCAGCAGTGAATGGGGGTCAGGGGCAACTAATGAAAAACTGTTTTTT,CASSEWGSGATNEKLFF
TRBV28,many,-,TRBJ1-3,TGTGCCAGCAGTTTATGGCCAGGCCTAGGAGGAAACACCATATATTTT,CASSLWPGLGGNTIYF
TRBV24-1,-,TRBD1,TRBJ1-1,TGTGCCACCAGTGATTCGACAGGGGAGGACACTGAAGCTTTCTTT,CATSDSTGEDTEAFF
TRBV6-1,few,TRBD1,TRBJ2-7,TGTGCCAGCAGCTCCGGGACAGCTACGGGCGAGCAGTACTTC,CASSSGTATGEQYF
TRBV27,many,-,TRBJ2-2,TGTGCCAGCAGTTCCGGGGCCGGGGAGCTGTTTTTT,CASSSGAGELFF
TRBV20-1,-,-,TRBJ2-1,TGCAGTGCTAGGAGTCCGGAGGGGAGCTCCTACAATGAGCAGTTCTTC,CSARSPEGSSYNEQFF
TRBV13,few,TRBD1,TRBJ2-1,TGTGCCAGCAGCCTCCGGGACAGGGCGGAATTTGGGCAGTTCTTC,CASSLRDRAEFGQFF
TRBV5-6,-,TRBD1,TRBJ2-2,TGTGCCAGCGGCTTGGAATTAGATGGGACAGATCCTAACACCGGGGAGCTGTTTTTT,CASGLELDGTDPNTGELFF
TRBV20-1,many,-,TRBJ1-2,TGCAGTGCTAGTCCTACCGGGCACTATGGCTACACCTTC,CSASPTGHYGYTF
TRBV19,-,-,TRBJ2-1,TGTGCCAGTAGTATAGATGGAAGGCTCAATGAGCAGTTCTTC,CASSIDGRLNEQFF
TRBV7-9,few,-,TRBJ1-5,TGTGCCAGCAGCTCCGGGGGTTTTAATCAGCCCCAGCATTTT,CASSSGGFNQPQHF
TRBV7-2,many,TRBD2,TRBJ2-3,TGTGCCAGCAGCTTGGGACTAGCGGGAAGTAGCACAGATACGCAGTATTTT,CASSLGLAGSSTDTQYF
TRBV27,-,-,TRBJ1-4,TGTGCCAGCAGTGCAGTGTCGCGCTTGAATGAAAAACTGTTTTTT,CASSAVSRLNEKLFF
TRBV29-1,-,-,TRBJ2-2,TGCAGCGTTCACAGGGCCACCGGGGAGCTGTTTTTT,CSVHRATGELFF
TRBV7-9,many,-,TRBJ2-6,TGTGCCAGCCCTAGGTCGGCGTGGGGCAACGTCCTGACTTTC,CASPRSAWGNVLTF
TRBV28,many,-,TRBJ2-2,TGTGCCAGCAGTTTATTTCTGAGTTCCGGGGAGCTGTTTTTT,CASSLFLSSGELFF
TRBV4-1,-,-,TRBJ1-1,TGCGCCAGCAGCCAAGCCCCCTACGGGACACTCGGCGCTTTCTTT,CASSQAPYGTLGAFF
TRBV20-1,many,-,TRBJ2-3,TGCAGTGCGGTAAAGGCGGAGGGAGCAGATACGCAGTATTTT,CSAVKAEGADTQYF
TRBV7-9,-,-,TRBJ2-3,TGTGCCAGCAGCGCTCCGGGACTGAGCACAGATACGCAGTATTTT,CASSAPGLSTDTQYF
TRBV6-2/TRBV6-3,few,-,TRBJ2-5,TGTGCCAGCAGTTACAGAGACAGGTACCAAGAGACCCAGTACTTC,CASSYRDRYQETQYF
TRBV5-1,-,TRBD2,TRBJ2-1,TGCGCCAGCAGCTCTGCGGGGAGGGACTACAATGAGCAGTTCTTC,CASSSAGRDYNEQFF
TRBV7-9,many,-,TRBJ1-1,TGTGCCAGCAGTTTTAGCCAGGCAGGGAACACTGAAGCTTTCTTT,CASSFSQAGNTEAFF
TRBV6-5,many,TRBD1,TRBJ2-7,TGTGCCAGCAGTTACGCAGGACAGGGCTCCTACGAGCAGTACTTC,CASSYAGQGSYEQYF
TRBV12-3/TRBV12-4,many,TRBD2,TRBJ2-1,TGTGCCAGCAGTAAGGTACTAGCGGGAGACCTACACAATGAGCAGTTCTTC,CASSKVLAGDLHNEQFF
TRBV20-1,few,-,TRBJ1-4,TGCAGTGCTAGAGATGCCGGGGCACTAAATGAAAAACTGTTTTTT,CSARDAGALNEKLFF
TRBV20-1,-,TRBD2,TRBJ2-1,TGCAGTGCTAGAGGACTAGCGGATACCTACAATGAGCAGTTCTTC,CSARGLADTYNEQFF
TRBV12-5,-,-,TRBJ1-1,TGTGCTAGTGGTACGGCTGGGGTCGGGGCTTTCTTT,CASGTAGVGAFF